These 3 T cell receptor beta chains were sequenced from one sample in a study of human T cells and chemical hapten exposure. Time point noted: pre-sensitization, week 0. Treatment here: therapeutic diphenylcyclopropenone sensitization with weekly scalp DPC. TCRdb processed the RACE reads anew with MiXCR; each CDR3 protein has one entry. The sample has tens of thousands of distinct CDR3 sequences; approximately 9.8% are singletons. This specimen was whole blood, taken in connection with sensitization to the hapten diphenylcyclopropenone (DPC). The receptors were sampled from a woman between 40 and 50 years old with alopecia areata. Some clones in this sample may be carry-over from other donors' samples.

This clonotype was detected ten times or more. The V call is TRBV7-6, the J call TRBJ2-7; D uncertain. Germline V gene data show CDR1 as SGHVS and CDR2 as FNYEAQ. The CDR3 is 12 residues long. V gave up 3 bases and J gave up 3 bases, with 6 bases separating them. This CDR3 reads CASSFNRYEQYF. The CDR3 DNA is TGTGCCAGCAGCTTCAACCGCTACGAGCAGTACTTC. Variable domain in full (rest from reference TRBV7-6 and TRBJ2-7): GAGVSQSPRYKVTKRGQDVALRCDPISGHVSLYWYRQALGQGPEFLTYFNYEAQQDKSGLPNDRFSAERPEGSISTLTIQRTEQRDSAMYRCASSFNRYEQYFGPGTRLTVT.

V usage is TRBV28 and J usage is TRBJ2-2; tentative D call: TRBD1 (6 bases). Germline values: CDR1 MDHEN, CDR2 SYDVKM. The length of the CDR3 is 16 residues. V lost 3 bases to trimming and J lost 0 bases, with 11 bases between them. CDR3 sequence: CASSFSGTTNTGELFF. CDR3 DNA sequence: TGTGCCAGCAGTTTTTCAGGGACAACGAACACCGGGGAGCTGTTTTTT. The full variable domain, completed using reference TRBV28 and TRBJ2-2, is DVKVTQSSRYLVKRTGEKVFLECVQDMDHENMFWYRQDPGLGLRLIYFSYDVKMKEKGDIPEGYSVSREKKERFSLILESASTNQTSMYLCASSFSGTTNTGELFFGEGSRLTVL.

This clonotype came up a few times. The CDR3: CASSFAHEKLFF. As DNA, the CDR3 is TGCGCCAGCAGCTTCGCCCATGAAAAACTGTTTTTT. The rearrangement uses TRBV4-1 and TRBJ1-4, with D hard to call. Trimming left V 5 bases short and J 6 bases short, with 7 bases between. CDR3 length equals 12 residues. Germline V lookup: CDR1 MGHRA, CDR2 YSYEKL.